Sequencing of this T cell receptor beta chain was carried out in a study of vaccination and CD4 T cells after COVID-19. Overall study: Following dose two, a median about 70 days (range 14 to 241) passed before post-vaccine samples were taken.

CDR1 is SNHLY, CDR2 FYNNEI, per germline. The V end lost 7 bases, the J end lost 2 bases, and 11 bases lay between the germline ends. The CDR3 extends over 13 amino acids. A note on this clonotype: Its antigen remains unknown.

The treatment is: roughly 10-day PBMC culture with coronavirus spike peptide pools or control peptides (ViraFEST assay). The Oncomine TCR Beta short-read assay sequenced DNA from cultured CD4+ T cells. TCRdb analysed the PCR reads with MiXCR anew, one entry per CDR3 protein. Among about 12,000 distinct CDR3 sequences listed, more than 45% were seen once. What was sequenced was CD4+ T cells from blood, cultured in vitro. The V gene is TRBV2, the J gene TRBJ1-2; D possibly corresponds to TRBD1 (5 bases). The sequence derives from a human donor who had recovered from COVID-19. CDR3 amino acids: CASTQGRNYGYTF. CDR3 in DNA: TGTGCCAGCACCCAGGGACGGAACTATGGCTACACCTTC. The whole variable domain, filled in from reference TRBV2 and TRBJ1-2, reads EPEVTQTPSHQVTQMGQEVILRCVPISNHLYFYWYRQILGQKVEFLVSFYNNEISEKSEIFDDQFSVERPDGSNFTLKIRSTKLEDSAMYFCASTQGRNYGYTFGSGTRLTVV.